The rows below give T cell receptor beta chains drawn from one sample of a study of beta chain features in type 1 diabetes. Data came from immunoSEQ multiplex PCR; TCRdb stores just in-frame clones and leaves some out. The table includes 130,000 or so clones, about a tenth detected once. Sequenced sample: central memory CD4+ T cells from blood. These receptors were obtained from a woman aged 40 to 50 in good health. Each CDR3 is given with its conserved first and last residue. The D gene is left open where the match is weak. Only some rows state a clone size, as once, few, many or a class for expanded clones.

TRBD2 | NA | TRBJ2-5 | TRBV7-6 | CASSADPYSGGKETQYF | TGTGCCAGCAGCGCCGACCCCTATAGCGGGGGAAAAGAGACCCAGTACTTC
TRBD2 | few | TRBJ2-7 | TRBV5-4 | CASSLERGGYEQYF | TGTGCCAGCAGCTTGGAGCGGGGGGGCTACGAGCAGTACTTC
NA | NA | TRBJ1-4 | TRBV19 | CASSISWTVKNEKLFF | TGTGCCAGTAGTATAAGCTGGACAGTCAAGAATGAAAAACTGTTTTTT
NA | few | TRBJ2-5 | TRBV6-1 | CASSEQTSGTQYF | TGTGCCAGCAGTGAACAGACATCTGGGACCCAGTACTTC
NA | NA | TRBJ2-1 | TRBV15 | CATSNPEGGYNEQFF | TGTGCCACCAGCAACCCCGAGGGGGGGTACAATGAGCAGTTCTTC
NA | few | TRBJ2-7 | TRBV6-1 | CASRLTYEQYF | TGTGCCAGCAGGCTAACCTACGAGCAGTACTTC
NA | many | TRBJ1-2 | TRBV29-1 | CSVDDSYYGYTF | TGCAGCGTTGATGACAGCTACTATGGCTACACCTTC
TRBD2 | NA | TRBJ2-5 | TRBV5-4 | CASMHEAGDQETQYF | TGTGCCAGCATGCACGAGGCGGGGGATCAAGAGACCCAGTACTTC
TRBD1 | NA | TRBJ2-3 | TRBV6-5 | CASSSRTGVDTQYF | TGTGCCAGCAGTTCGAGGACAGGGGTAGATACGCAGTATTTT
TRBD2 | few | TRBJ2-7 | TRBV7-2 | CASKTGGGIYEQYF | TGTGCCAGCAAAACCGGGGGGGGGATCTACGAGCAGTACTTC
TRBD1 | few | TRBJ1-2 | TRBV11-2 | CASSSRTGADYGYTF | TGTGCCAGCAGCAGCAGGACAGGGGCAGACTATGGCTACACCTTC
NA | NA | TRBJ2-1 | TRBV5-1 | CASSLDAAGEVEQFF | TGTGCCAGCAGCTTGGATGCGGCCGGGGAGGTTGAGCAGTTCTTC
NA | few | TRBJ2-2 | TRBV6-4 | CASSGQSTGELFF | TGTGCCAGCAGTGGGCAGTCCACCGGGGAGCTGTTTTTT
NA | NA | TRBJ1-6 | TRBV11-2 | CASSVTAGRADSPLHF | TGTGCCAGCAGCGTAACAGCGGGCCGGGCAGATTCACCCCTCCACTTT
NA | NA | TRBJ2-5 | TRBV11-2 | CASSLGQGETQYF | TGTGCCAGCAGCTTAGGGCAGGGGGAGACCCAGTACTTC
NA | few | TRBJ2-2 | TRBV2 | CASIVGGRTGELFF | TGTGCCAGCATAGTCGGGGGGCGTACCGGGGAGCTGTTTTTT
TRBD2 | NA | TRBJ2-7 | TRBV10-1 | CASSEETSGVSSYEQYF | TGCGCCAGCAGTGAGGAAACTAGCGGGGTTAGCTCCTACGAGCAGTACTTC
NA | NA | TRBJ2-2 | TRBV5-1 | CASMFRENTGELFF | TGCGCCAGCATGTTCAGGGAGAACACCGGGGAGCTGTTTTTT
NA | few | TRBJ2-7 | TRBV20-1 | CSASRQAELYF | TGCAGTGCTAGTAGACAGGCTGAGCTGTACTTC
TRBD2 | few | TRBJ2-3 | TRBV7-9 | CASSSTSGGSTDTQYF | TGTGCCAGCAGCTCAACGAGCGGGGGGAGCACAGATACGCAGTATTTT
TRBD2 | few | TRBJ2-3 | TRBV7-2 | CASSLLHAGGPTDTQYF | TGTGCCAGCAGCTTACTGCACGCGGGGGGGCCCACAGATACGCAGTATTTT
NA | few | TRBJ1-2 | TRBV6-5 | CASSYRGTNYGYTF | TGTGCCAGCAGTTACAGGGGGACTAACTATGGCTACACCTTC
NA | few | TRBJ2-7 | TRBV5-1 | CASSLEMAGNVHEQYF | TGCGCCAGCAGCCTGGAGATGGCAGGGAACGTCCACGAGCAGTACTTC
TRBD1 | NA | TRBJ1-4 | TRBV2 | CASSEQGAGEKLFF | TGTGCCAGCAGCGAACAGGGGGCCGGTGAAAAACTGTTTTTT
TRBD1 | few | TRBJ2-5 | TRBV7-6 | CASSLGTGVQETQYF | TGTGCCAGCAGCTTAGGGACAGGGGTTCAAGAGACCCAGTACTTC
NA | few | TRBJ1-3 | TRBV9 | CASSVRSQSGNTIYF | TGTGCCAGCAGCGTCCGAAGCCAATCTGGAAACACCATATATTTT
NA | few | TRBJ2-5 | TRBV7-7 | CASSLGGPEQETQYF | TGTGCTAGCAGCTTAGGGGGGCCAGAACAAGAGACCCAGTACTTC
TRBD1 | few | TRBJ2-7 | TRBV29-1 | CSVAGQGFYEQYF | TGCAGCGTTGCTGGACAGGGATTCTACGAGCAGTACTTC
TRBD1 | NA | TRBJ1-4 | TRBV29-1 | CSVPGTGAEKLFF | TGCAGCGTTCCCGGGACAGGGGCCGAAAAACTGTTTTTT